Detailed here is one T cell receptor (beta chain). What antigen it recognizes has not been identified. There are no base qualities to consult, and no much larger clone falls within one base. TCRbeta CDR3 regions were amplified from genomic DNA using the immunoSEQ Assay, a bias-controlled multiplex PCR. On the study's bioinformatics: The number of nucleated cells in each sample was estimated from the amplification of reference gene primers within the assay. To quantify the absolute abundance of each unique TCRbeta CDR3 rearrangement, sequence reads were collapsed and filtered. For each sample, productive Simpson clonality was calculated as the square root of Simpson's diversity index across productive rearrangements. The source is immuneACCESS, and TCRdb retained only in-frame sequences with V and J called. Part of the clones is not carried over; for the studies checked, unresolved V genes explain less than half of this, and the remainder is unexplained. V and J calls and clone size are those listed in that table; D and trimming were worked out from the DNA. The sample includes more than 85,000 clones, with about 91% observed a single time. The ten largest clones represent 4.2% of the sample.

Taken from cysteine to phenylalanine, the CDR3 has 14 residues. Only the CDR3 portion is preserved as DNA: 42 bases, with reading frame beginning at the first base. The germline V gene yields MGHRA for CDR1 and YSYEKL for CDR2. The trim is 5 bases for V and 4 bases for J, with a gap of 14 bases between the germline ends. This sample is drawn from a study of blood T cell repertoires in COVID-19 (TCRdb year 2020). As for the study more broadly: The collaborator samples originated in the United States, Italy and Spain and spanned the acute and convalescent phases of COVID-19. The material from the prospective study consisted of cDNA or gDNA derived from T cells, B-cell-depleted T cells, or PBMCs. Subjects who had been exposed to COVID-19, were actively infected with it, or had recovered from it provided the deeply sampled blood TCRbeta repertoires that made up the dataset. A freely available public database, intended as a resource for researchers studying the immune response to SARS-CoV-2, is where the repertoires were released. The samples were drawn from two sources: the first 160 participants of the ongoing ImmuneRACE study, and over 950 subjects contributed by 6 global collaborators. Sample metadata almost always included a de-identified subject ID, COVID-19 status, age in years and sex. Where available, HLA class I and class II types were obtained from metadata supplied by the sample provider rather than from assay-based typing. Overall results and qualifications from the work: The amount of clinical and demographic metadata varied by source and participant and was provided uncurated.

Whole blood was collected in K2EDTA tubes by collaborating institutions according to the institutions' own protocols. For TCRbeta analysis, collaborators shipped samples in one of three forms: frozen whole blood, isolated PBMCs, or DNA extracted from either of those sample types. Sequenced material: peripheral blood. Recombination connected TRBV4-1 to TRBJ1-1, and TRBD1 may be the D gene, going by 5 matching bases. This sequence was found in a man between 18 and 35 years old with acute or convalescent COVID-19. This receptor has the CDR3 CASSSSGLGTEAFF. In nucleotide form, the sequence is TGCGCCAGCAGCTCCTCAGGGTTAGGCACTGAAGCTTTCTTT.